This T cell receptor (beta chain) is from a study of blood T cell repertoires in COVID-19. The sample holds one count of this clone. Here immunoSEQ multiplex PCR was the method, and the copy in TCRdb shows in-frame clones only, minus some. The sample lists around 25,000 clones, 65% to 90% occurring once. This CDR3 has 14 residues. Unmatched junction bases numbered 5, after V lost 3 bases and J lost 6 bases. Germline V gene lookup returns CDR1 KGHDR and CDR2 SFDVKD. This chain uses TRBV24-1 with TRBJ2-5; 8 nucleotides agree with TRBD1. Sequenced sample: peripheral blood. This receptor was obtained from an older man with acute or convalescent COVID-19. CDR3: CATSDGRTGKTQYF. Written as DNA, the CDR3 is TGTGCCACCAGTGATGGGAGGACAGGGAAGACCCAGTACTTC.